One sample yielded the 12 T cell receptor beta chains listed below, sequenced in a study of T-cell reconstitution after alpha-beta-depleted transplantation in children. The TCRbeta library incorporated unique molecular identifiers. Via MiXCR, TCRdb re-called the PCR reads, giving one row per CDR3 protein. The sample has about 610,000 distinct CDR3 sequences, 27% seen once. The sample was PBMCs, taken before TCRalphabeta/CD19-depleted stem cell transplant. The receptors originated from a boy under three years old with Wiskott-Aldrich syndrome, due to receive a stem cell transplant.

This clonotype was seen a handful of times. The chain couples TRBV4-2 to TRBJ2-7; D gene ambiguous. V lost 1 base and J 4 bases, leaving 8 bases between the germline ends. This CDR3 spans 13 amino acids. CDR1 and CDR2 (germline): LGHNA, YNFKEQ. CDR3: CASSQGSRYEQYF. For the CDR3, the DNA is TGTGCCAGCAGCCAAGGATCCAGATACGAGCAGTACTTC.

This chain's CDR3 is CASSWWPRGDGYTF. The CDR3 nucleotides are TGTGCCAGCAGTTGGTGGCCGCGTGGAGATGGCTACACCTTC. J is TRBJ1-2 and V is TRBV28, with D unclear. Trimming removed 4 bases from V and 6 bases from J, with 15 bases in between. This CDR3 has 14 residues. The germline V gene encodes CDR1 MDHEN and CDR2 SYDVKM.

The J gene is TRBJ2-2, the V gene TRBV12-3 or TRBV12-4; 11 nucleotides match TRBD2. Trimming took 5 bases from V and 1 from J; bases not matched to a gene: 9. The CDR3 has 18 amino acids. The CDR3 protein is CASSRSSGLAVNTGELFF. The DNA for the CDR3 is TGTGCCAGCAGTCGGTCCTCGGGACTAGCGGTGAACACCGGGGAGCTGTTTTTT.

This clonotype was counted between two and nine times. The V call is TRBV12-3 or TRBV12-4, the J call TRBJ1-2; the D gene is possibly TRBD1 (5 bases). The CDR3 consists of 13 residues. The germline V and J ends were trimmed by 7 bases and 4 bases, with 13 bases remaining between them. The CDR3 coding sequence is TGTGCCAGCACCTTGGCAGGGTTCTATGGCTACACCTTC. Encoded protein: CASTLAGFYGYTF.

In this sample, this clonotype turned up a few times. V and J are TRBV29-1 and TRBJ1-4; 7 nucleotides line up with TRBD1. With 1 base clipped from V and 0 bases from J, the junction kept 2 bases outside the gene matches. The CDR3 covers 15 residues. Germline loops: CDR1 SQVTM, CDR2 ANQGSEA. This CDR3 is CSVEGDSATNEKLFF. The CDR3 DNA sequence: TGCAGCGTTGAAGGGGACAGTGCAACTAATGAAAAACTGTTTTTT.

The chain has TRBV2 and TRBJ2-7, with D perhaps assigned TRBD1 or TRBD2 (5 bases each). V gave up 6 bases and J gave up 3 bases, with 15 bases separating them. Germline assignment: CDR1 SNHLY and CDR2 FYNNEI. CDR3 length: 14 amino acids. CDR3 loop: CASRLGRGNYEQYF. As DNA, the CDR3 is TGTGCCAGCAGGTTGGGACGAGGAAACTACGAGCAGTACTTC. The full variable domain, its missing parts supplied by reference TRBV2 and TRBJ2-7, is EPEVTQTPSHQVTQMGQEVILRCVPISNHLYFYWYRQILGQKVEFLVSFYNNEISEKSEIFDDQFSVERPDGSNFTLKIRSTKLEDSAMYFCASRLGRGNYEQYFGPGTRLTVT.

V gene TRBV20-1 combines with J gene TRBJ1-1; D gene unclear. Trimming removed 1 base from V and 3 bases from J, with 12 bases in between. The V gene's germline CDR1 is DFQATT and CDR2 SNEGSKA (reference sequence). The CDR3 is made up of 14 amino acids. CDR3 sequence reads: CSARAPGGYTEAFF. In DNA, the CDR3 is TGCAGTGCTAGAGCCCCGGGTGGGTACACTGAAGCTTTCTTT.

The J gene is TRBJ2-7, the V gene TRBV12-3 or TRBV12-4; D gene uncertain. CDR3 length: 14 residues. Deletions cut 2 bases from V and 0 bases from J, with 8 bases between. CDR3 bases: TGTGCCAGCAGTTTAAGGCAAACCTCCTACGAGCAGTACTTC. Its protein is CASSLRQTSYEQYF.

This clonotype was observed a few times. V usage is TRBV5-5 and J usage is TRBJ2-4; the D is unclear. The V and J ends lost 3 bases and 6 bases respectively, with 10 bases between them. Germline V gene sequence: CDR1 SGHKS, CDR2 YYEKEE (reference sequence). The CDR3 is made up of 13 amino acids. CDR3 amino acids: CASSSARLNIQYF. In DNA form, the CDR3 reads TGTGCCAGCAGCTCAGCCCGGCTAAACATTCAGTACTTC. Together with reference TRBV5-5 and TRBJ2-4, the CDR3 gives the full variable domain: DAGVTQSPTHLIKTRGQQVTLRCSPISGHKSVSWYQQVLGQGPQFIFQYYEKEERGRGNFPDRFSARQFPNYSSELNVNALLLGDSALYLCASSSARLNIQYFGAGTRLSVL.

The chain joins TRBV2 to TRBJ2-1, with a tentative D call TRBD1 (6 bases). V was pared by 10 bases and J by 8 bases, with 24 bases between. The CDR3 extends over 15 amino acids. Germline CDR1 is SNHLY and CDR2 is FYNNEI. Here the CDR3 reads CAITQGPGLGHEQFF. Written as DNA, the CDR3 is TGTGCCATAACACAGGGTCCCGGGCTTGGGCATGAGCAGTTCTTC.

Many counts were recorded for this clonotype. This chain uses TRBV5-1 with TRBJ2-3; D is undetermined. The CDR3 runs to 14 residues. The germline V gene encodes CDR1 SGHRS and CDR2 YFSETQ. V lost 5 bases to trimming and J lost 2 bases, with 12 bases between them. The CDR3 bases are TGCGCCAGCAGTGTTGGCTACATCACAGATACGCAGTATTTT. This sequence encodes CASSVGYITDTQYF.

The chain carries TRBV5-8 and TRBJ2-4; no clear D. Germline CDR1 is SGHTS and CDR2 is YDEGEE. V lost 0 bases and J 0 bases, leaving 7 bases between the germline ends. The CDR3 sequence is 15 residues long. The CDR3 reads CASSLVAVAKNIQYF. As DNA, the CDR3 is TGTGCCAGCAGCTTGGTAGCCGTAGCCAAAAACATTCAGTACTTC. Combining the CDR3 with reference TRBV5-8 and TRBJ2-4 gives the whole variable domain EAGVTQSPTHLIKTRGQQATLRCSPISGHTSVYWYQQALGLGLQFLLWYDEGEERNRGNFPPRFSGRQFPNYSSELNVNALELEDSALYLCASSLVAVAKNIQYFGAGTRLSVL.